This T cell receptor (beta chain) comes out of a study of blood T cell repertoires in COVID-19. In the study overall: Sites in the United States, Italy and Spain provided acute and convalescent COVID-19 samples. T cells, B-cell-depleted T cells, or PBMCs provided the cDNA or gDNA that served as material.

Source study methods: For nucleated cells, counts were estimated from reference gene primer amplification. Measured with immunoSEQ multiplex PCR; TCRdb has only the in-frame clones, and not every one. V, J and clone size reflect that table, while D and trimming were determined from the DNA. The sample has fewer than 35,000 clones, about 90% seen once. From germline, CDR1 is LGHNA and CDR2 YSLEER. The germline V and J ends were trimmed by 0 bases and 3 bases, with 15 bases remaining between them. The CDR3 totals 17 residues. This clonotype originated in a man aged 50 to 59 with active or convalescent COVID-19. The chain has TRBV4-3 and TRBJ2-1; no clear D. Sequenced material: peripheral blood. The CDR3 spells CASSQEPVPSLYNEQFF. The CDR3 nucleotides read TGCGCCAGCAGCCAAGAACCAGTTCCATCGCTCTACAATGAGCAGTTCTTC.